This is a list of T cell receptor beta chains from one sample in a study of CD8 T cells in ankylosing spondylitis. TCRdb itself ran the 5' RACE reads through MiXCR, one entry per CDR3 protein. The sample lists about 460,000 distinct CDR3 sequences; about 5.7% were seen once. Sequenced sample: blood, either unsorted or a sorted T cell fraction (not recorded which). The source of these receptors is a male donor with ankylosing spondylitis. Both conserved end residues are part of each CDR3. Fields, in order: J gene, V gene, CDR3 length, clone size, CDR3 protein. Rows give clone size only sometimes, using once, few, many, or a class for an expanded clone.

>TRBJ2-1|TRBV6-6|12|many
CASSYMSDEQFF
>TRBJ2-4|TRBV4-1|16|many
CASSQDRAISGNIQYF
>TRBJ2-5|TRBV15|16|-
CATSSPHAPRTETQYF
>TRBJ2-1|TRBV12-3/TRBV12-4|13|many
CASSLFGVGEQFF
>TRBJ1-6|TRBV4-1|15|many
CASSQVGRYNSPLHF
>TRBJ2-2|TRBV4-3|16|few
CASSHITGSFTGELFF
>TRBJ2-2|TRBV7-7|13|many
CASSLALGGELFF
>TRBJ2-4|TRBV19|16|few
CASSGGAGGGWDIQYF
>TRBJ2-4|TRBV4-1|15|few
CASSQGPGAKNIQYF
>TRBJ2-3|TRBV7-3|13|-
CASSGRTADTQYF
>TRBJ2-1|TRBV4-2|19|many
CASSQAGTSGASSYNEQFF
>TRBJ1-1|TRBV6-1|13|few
CASNRRAGTEAFF
>TRBJ2-7|TRBV20-1|12|few
CSAGIVGDEQYF
>TRBJ2-3|TRBV6-1|13|many
CASSPPGWDTQYF
>TRBJ2-7|TRBV9|14|many
CASSPRRTSYEQYF
>TRBJ1-3|TRBV7-2|15|few
CASSEEGGRFGTIYF
>TRBJ1-1|TRBV10-3|16|many
CAINGGPGQMNTEAFF
>-|TRBV20-1|14|once
CSARAGASYNEQYF
>TRBJ1-2|TRBV20-1|12|-
CSASGNNYGYTF
>TRBJ2-3|TRBV20-1|13|many
CSASLGSIHTQYF
>TRBJ2-7|TRBV10-3|15|many
CAISTGTPNSYEQYF
>TRBJ1-5|TRBV20-1|12|many
CSASGGGQPQHF
>TRBJ2-1|TRBV24-1|14|many
CATSEGSSYNEQFF
>TRBJ2-7|TRBV14|17|many
CASSQTGQGPFSYEQYF
>TRBJ2-3|TRBV7-2|16|few
CASSVTSGPYTDTQYF
>TRBJ2-5|TRBV5-1|11|many
CASSHEETQYF
>TRBJ2-3|TRBV12-3/TRBV12-4|12|many
CASSNRGNTQYF
>TRBJ2-2|TRBV29-1|11|few
CSVEATGELFF
>TRBJ2-3|TRBV12-3/TRBV12-4|14|many
CASSLRAYTDTQYF
>TRBJ1-2|TRBV28|16|many
CASIEMGGQRNYGYTF
>TRBJ2-6|TRBV6-1|14|many
CASRQESGANVLTF
>TRBJ1-5|TRBV15|16|many
CATSRDGRESNQPQHF
>TRBJ2-3|TRBV4-2|14|many
CASSHVGQADTQYF
>TRBJ1-2|TRBV20-1|14|many
CSAGLQGPNYGYTF
>TRBJ1-1|TRBV10-3|14|many
CAIRAWDGNTEAFF
>TRBJ2-7|TRBV20-1|14|few
CSASRRLASYEQYF
>TRBJ2-1|TRBV5-1|14|many
CASSLGTSEIVQFF
>TRBJ2-7|TRBV18|16|many
CASSPTLAGRTYEQYF
>TRBJ2-7|TRBV6-1|15|-
CASSEASRGNYEQYF
>TRBJ2-3|TRBV29-1|16|few
CSVVGQGALITDTQYF
>TRBJ2-3|TRBV28|13|many
CASSAGPSRTQYF
>TRBJ2-7|TRBV18|16|many
CASSPRDRGFTYEQYF
>TRBJ2-7|TRBV5-5|15|many
CASSRNSGGRHEQYF
>TRBJ1-1|TRBV11-1|14|many
CASSLPGARTEAFF
>TRBJ2-1|TRBV7-2|16|few
CASSLNGGGLYNEQFF
>TRBJ1-2|TRBV5-5|14|many
CASSRGPASYGYTF